The 20 T cell receptor beta chains below all came from one sample that was sequenced in a study of T cell responses to AZD1222 COVID-19 vaccine. The protocol was immunoSEQ multiplex PCR, while the TCRdb copy is restricted to in-frame clones and leaves out a portion. The table lists 150,000 or so clones, around 90% of them singletons. The sample consisted of peripheral blood, taken on day 0 of AZD1222 vaccination. The receptors here all came from an adult in good health.

The chain has TRBV6-5 and TRBJ2-7, with 7 bases aligning to TRBD2. The V segment lost 0 bases and the J segment 6 bases; nucleotides outside the gene matches: 8. The CDR3 sequence is 15 residues long. The V gene's germline CDR1 is MNHEY and CDR2 SVGAGI. The CDR3 loop reads CASSYSISGESEQYF. In nucleotides, the CDR3 is TGTGCCAGCAGTTACTCGATCAGCGGGGAGTCCGAGCAGTACTTC.

The V call is TRBV6-5, the J call TRBJ1-1; 7 bases match TRBD1. Germline-derived CDR1 and CDR2 are MNHEY and SVGAGI. The junction had 5 bases not matched to a gene; V was cut back by 0 bases and J by 4 bases. This CDR3 is built from 15 residues. In nucleotides, the CDR3 is TGTGCCAGCAGTTACTCTAGGGGGCCCCGCACTGAAGCTTTCTTT. Translated, it gives CASSYSRGPRTEAFF.

The chain couples TRBV5-6 to TRBJ2-5; D gene ambiguous. Germline CDR1 and CDR2: SGHDT and YYEEEE. Trimming took 0 bases from V and 5 from J, leaving 2 bases between them. The CDR3 consists of 11 residues. The CDR3 sequence: CASSLVETQYF. The CDR3 DNA is TGTGCCAGCAGCTTGGTGGAGACCCAGTACTTC.

The chain carries TRBV30 and TRBJ1-2, with 7 bases matching TRBD1. V trimming: 4 bases; J trimming: 8 bases; junction bases outside the gene matches: 13. The CDR3 covers 14 residues. Germline CDR1 reads GTSNPN; CDR2 reads SVGIG (reference sequence). The DNA for the CDR3 is TGTGCCTGGACTAGGGACAGCCCCGACGAGGGCTACACCTTC. This gives the protein CAWTRDSPDEGYTF.

V and J are TRBV10-3 and TRBJ1-5; 9 bases fit TRBD1. CDR1 and CDR2 (germline): ENHRY, SYGVKD. There are 19 residues in the CDR3. V gave up 0 bases and J gave up 6 bases; unmatched junction bases: 15. The CDR3, as DNA: TGTGCCATCAGTGAGTCCAGGGGGACCGGGACAGGGAGTTTTCAGCCCCAGCATTTT. This translates into CAISESRGTGTGSFQPQHF.

The chain links TRBV5-6 to TRBJ2-7; D is unclear. The CDR3 has 14 residues. The germline CDR1 and CDR2 sequences are SGHDT and YYEEEE. V lost 1 base to trimming and J lost 1 base, with 9 bases between them. The CDR3 DNA sequence: TGTGCCAGCAGCTTGTCGTGGGCTTCCTACGAGCAGTACTTC. Its protein product is CASSLSWASYEQYF.

The chain recombines TRBV30 with TRBJ1-1; D remains unclear. This CDR3 spans 13 amino acids. CDR1 is GTSNPN, CDR2 SVGIG, per germline (reference sequence). V was trimmed by 2 bases and J by 6 bases, leaving 13 bases between them. CDR3 coding DNA: TGTGCCTGGAGTCGAATTACTGGAGCTGAAGCTTTCTTT. Amino acid sequence: CAWSRITGAEAFF.

The chain carries TRBV18 and TRBJ1-1, with D perhaps TRBD1 (5 bases). This CDR3 contains 16 residues. CDR1 is KGHSH, CDR2 LQKENI, per germline. Trimming shortened V by 1 base and J by 4 bases, and 16 bases separated the two germline ends. Here the CDR3 DNA reads TGTGCCAGCTCACCACGTATAGGCAGGGAGGGCACTGAAGCTTTCTTT. This gives the protein CASSPRIGREGTEAFF.

V usage is TRBV30 and J usage is TRBJ1-2; D is undetermined. V lost 2 bases to trimming and J lost 4 bases, with 11 bases between them. CDR1 is GTSNPN and CDR2 is SVGIG in the germline V gene (reference sequence). This CDR3 has 13 amino acids. The CDR3: CAWSSGAGYGYTF. CDR3 in DNA: TGTGCCTGGAGTTCGGGCGCGGGCTATGGCTACACCTTC.

J is TRBJ1-3 and V is TRBV2, with D possibly TRBD1 on 6 matching bases. Germline assignment: CDR1 SNHLY and CDR2 FYNNEI. This CDR3 is 15 amino acids long. The V end was cut by 6 bases, the J end by 0 bases, with 12 bases between. CDR3 amino acids: CASSITGFSGNTIYF. In DNA form, the CDR3 reads TGTGCCAGCAGCATCACAGGGTTCTCTGGAAACACCATATATTTT.

DNA for the CDR3: TGTGCCAGCAGTTCCAGGGGGTTGAACACCGGGGAGCTGTTTTTT. Its protein is CASSSRGLNTGELFF. This chain joins TRBV11-2 and TRBJ2-2; 7 bases are a match to TRBD1. The CDR3 has 15 residues. From germline, CDR1 is SGHAT and CDR2 FQNNGV. V was pared by 6 bases and J by 1 base, with 5 bases of the junction left unmatched.

The V and J genes are TRBV2 and TRBJ1-1; perhaps TRBD1 as D (6 bases). CDR1 and CDR2 (germline): SNHLY, FYNNEI. The germline V and J ends were trimmed by 8 bases and 2 bases, with 18 bases remaining between them. CDR3 length: 15 amino acids. DNA of the CDR3: TGTGCCAGCGGGGCCAGGGGAGGCCTAAACACTGAAGCTTTCTTT. This encodes CASGARGGLNTEAFF.

The CDR3 spells CASSFGEINQPQHF. CDR3 bases: TGTGCCAGCAGCTTCGGGGAAATCAATCAGCCCCAGCATTTT. The J gene is TRBJ1-5, the V gene TRBV3-1 (or the pseudogene TRBV3-2); D unclear. The CDR3 covers 14 residues. V was cut by 5 bases and J by 3 bases, with 11 bases left in between. Germline CDR1 reads LGHDT; CDR2 reads YNNKEL (reference sequence).

The chain combines TRBV3-1 (or the pseudogene TRBV3-2) with TRBJ2-1; 12 nucleotides agree with TRBD2. V gave up 3 bases and J gave up 10 bases; unmatched junction bases: 7. Germline CDR1 LGHDT, CDR2 YNNKEL (reference sequence). The CDR3 length is 15 residues. The CDR3: CASSQTSGGPQEQFF. CDR3 DNA sequence: TGTGCCAGCAGCCAGACTAGCGGGGGACCCCAGGAGCAGTTCTTC.

The DNA of the CDR3 is TGTGCCAGTAGTATCGCAGCCGGGACAAGAAATGAAAAACTGTTTTTT. This translates into CASSIAAGTRNEKLFF. V usage is TRBV19 and J usage is TRBJ1-4; weak D call: TRBD1 (6 bases). CDR1 and CDR2 (germline): LNHDA, SQIVND (reference sequence). This CDR3 is built from 16 residues. Trimming pared 3 bases from V and 5 bases from J, leaving 16 bases between.

The genes are TRBV6-6 and TRBJ1-5, with TRBD1 as a possible D gene (5 bases). The V gene lost 2 bases and the J gene lost 1 base, with 6 bases spanning the gap. In germline, CDR1 is MNHNY, CDR2 SVGAGI (reference sequence). This CDR3 spans 14 amino acids. CDR3 DNA sequence: TGTGCCAGCAGTTACGGGGGAAGCAATCAGCCCCAGCATTTT. Translation gives CASSYGGSNQPQHF.

The chain recombines TRBV25-1 with TRBJ1-1; TRBD1 matches at 8 bases. CDR3 length: 13 amino acids. V lost 6 bases and J lost 4; bases outside the gene matches: 4. Germline V gene sequence: CDR1 MGHDK, CDR2 SYGVNS. CDR3 sequence (DNA): TGTGCCAGCAGGCCTACAGGGGGCACTGAAGCTTTCTTT. Amino acids: CASRPTGGTEAFF.

V is TRBV5-6 and J is TRBJ2-2, with 8 bases identical to TRBD1. From germline, CDR1 is SGHDT and CDR2 YYEEEE. The CDR3 consists of 15 residues. V shed 9 bases and J 5 bases; nucleotides not matched to a gene: 12. The CDR3 region is CATRTGPSRTGELFF. CDR3 bases: TGTGCCACCCGGACAGGGCCAAGTAGGACCGGGGAGCTGTTTTTT.

V usage is TRBV7-9 and J usage is TRBJ2-1; D call uncertain. Germline CDR1 and CDR2: SEHNR and FQNEAQ (reference sequence). The CDR3 has 16 residues. Trimming pared 5 bases from V and 10 bases from J, leaving 24 bases between. The CDR3 DNA reads as TGTGCCAGCAGCCGAGACCTAGACATCTTGGGCAAGGAGCAGTTCTTC. Protein product: CASSRDLDILGKEQFF.

The chain combines TRBV10-1 with TRBJ2-3; 10 nucleotides line up with TRBD2. With 5 bases clipped from V and 1 base from J, the junction kept 3 bases outside the gene matches. Germline V gives CDR1 WNHNN, CDR2 SYGVQD (reference sequence). The length of the CDR3 is 15 residues. The CDR3 loop is CASSTGLAGTDTQYF. CDR3 coding DNA: TGCGCCAGCAGTACAGGACTAGCGGGCACAGATACGCAGTATTTT.